The 23 T cell receptor beta chains below come from one sample, sequenced in a study of cytomegalovirus exposure and HLA in healthy donors. TCRdb's copy holds only in-frame clones and misses some; the assay was immunoSEQ multiplex PCR. The sample comprises under 150,000 clones, around 90% of which are singletons, and 1.5% to 2% rests with the top ten. Sample: PBMCs. The receptors come from a woman aged 18-30 years in good health and CMV-seronegative.

The V call is TRBV2, the J call TRBJ1-4; TRBD1 matches at 9 bases. With V trimmed by 6 bases and J by 7 bases, 12 bases remained unmatched. CDR1 SNHLY and CDR2 FYNNEI come from the germline V gene. CDR3 length: 16 residues. CDR3 DNA: TGTGCCAGCAGGCAAGACGGGACAGGGCGTTCTGAAAAACTGTTTTTT. Protein: CASRQDGTGRSEKLFF. The variable domain in full, with the rest retrieved from reference TRBV2 and TRBJ1-4, is EPEVTQTPSHQVTQMGQEVILRCVPISNHLYFYWYRQILGQKVEFLVSFYNNEISEKSEIFDDQFSVERPDGSNFTLKIRSTKLEDSAMYFCASRQDGTGRSEKLFFGSGTQLSVL.

The rearrangement joins TRBV4-2 to TRBJ2-3, with 12 bases matching TRBD2. This CDR3 comprises 16 residues. V was pared by 4 bases and J by 0 bases, with 2 bases of the junction left unmatched. The germline V gene has CDR1 LGHNA and CDR2 YNFKEQ. The CDR3 region is CASSPGTSGSTDTQYF. CDR3 DNA: TGTGCCAGCAGCCCGGGGACTAGCGGGAGCACAGATACGCAGTATTTT.

This clone came up a few times. The rearrangement uses TRBV18 and TRBJ1-2; D is perhaps TRBD1 (5 bases). Germline loops: CDR1 KGHSH, CDR2 LQKENI. Trimming removed 2 bases at V and 5 bases at J, with 12 bases between. This CDR3 comprises 14 residues. The chain's CDR3 is CASSPTTESYGYTF. The DNA for the CDR3 is TGTGCCAGCTCACCAACGACAGAGAGTTATGGCTACACCTTC.

This clone was picked up one time. V and J are TRBV5-4 and TRBJ1-4, with D hard to call. Germline-derived CDR1 and CDR2 are SGHNT and YYREEE (reference sequence). V lost 2 bases and J 2 bases, leaving 10 bases between the germline ends. The CDR3 has 15 residues. CDR3 sequence: CASSFWASTNEKLFF. CDR3 nucleotides: TGTGCCAGCAGCTTTTGGGCCAGCACTAATGAAAAACTGTTTTTT.

The genes are TRBV6-1 and TRBJ2-5, with 8 bases fitting TRBD2. V shed 8 bases, J shed 7 bases, and the junction held 12 bases outside the gene matches. This CDR3 has 14 amino acids. CDR1 and CDR2 (germline): MNHNS, SASEGT. The CDR3 reads CASSLFGGETTQYF. The DNA for the CDR3 is TGTGCCAGCTCCCTCTTCGGGGGGGAAACGACCCAGTACTTC.

This clone showed up just a few times. The chain's CDR3 is CASTRDSMNYGYTF. DNA of the CDR3: TGTGCCAGCACCCGGGACAGTATGAACTATGGCTACACCTTC. The J gene is TRBJ1-2, the V gene TRBV6-6; 7 bases match TRBD1. The CDR3 spans 14 residues. Trimming cost V 7 bases and J 2 bases; bases outside gene matches: 7. Germline V gives CDR1 MNHNY, CDR2 SVGAGI (reference sequence).

The chain employs TRBV5-4 and TRBJ1-6; TRBD1 is a possible D gene (6 bases). CDR3 size: 15 residues. CDR1 SGHNT and CDR2 YYREEE come from the germline V gene (reference sequence). Trimming stripped 7 bases from V and 10 bases from J, with 21 bases between. This chain's CDR3 is CASPEFHRVWSPLHF. The CDR3 DNA reads as TGTGCCAGCCCCGAATTTCACAGGGTATGGTCACCCCTCCACTTT.

The CDR3 region is CASSFSDRVREQYF. The CDR3, as DNA: TGTGCCAGCAGCTTCTCGGACAGGGTGAGGGAGCAGTACTTC. This chain uses TRBV7-2 with TRBJ2-7, with 8 bases that match TRBD1. Looked up from germline, CDR1 is SGHTA and CDR2 is FQGNSA. The CDR3 is 14 residues long. Trimming at V came to 3 bases and at J to 7 bases, leaving 8 bases not matched to a gene.

The rearrangement joins TRBV13 to TRBJ2-7, with D possibly matching TRBD1 (6 bases). Germline V gene sequence: CDR1 PRHDT, CDR2 FYEKMQ (reference sequence). V was pared by 2 bases and J by 6 bases, with 11 bases between. The CDR3 covers 13 residues. Here the CDR3 DNA reads TGTGCCAGCAGCTTACGCCAGGGGATCGAGCAGTACTTC. It translates to CASSLRQGIEQYF.

The chain couples TRBV5-1 to TRBJ2-3; TRBD2 agrees at 10 bases. Looked up from germline, CDR1 is SGHRS and CDR2 is YFSETQ. V was pared by 3 bases and J by 0 bases, with 4 bases of the junction left unmatched. This CDR3 comprises 16 residues. CDR3 region: CASSSGLAQSTDTQYF. The CDR3 DNA reads as TGCGCCAGCAGCTCGGGACTAGCGCAGAGCACAGATACGCAGTATTTT.

The gene calls are TRBV29-1 and TRBJ2-7, with 7 positions matching TRBD1. This CDR3 comprises 12 residues. Losses at the gene ends were 3 bases for V and 6 bases for J; bases not matched to a gene: 5. Germline V gene sequence: CDR1 SQVTM, CDR2 ANQGSEA. CDR3 DNA: TGCAGCGTTGACCCGGACAGGTGCGAGCAGTACTTC. It codes for CSVDPDRCEQYF.

The chain links TRBV6-1 to TRBJ1-2; D gene unclear. V was pared by 2 bases and J by 7 bases, with 20 bases between. CDR1 and CDR2 (germline): MNHNS, SASEGT. The CDR3 has 16 amino acids. CDR3 amino acids: CASSERGTLEFAGYTF. The CDR3 nucleotides are TGTGCCAGCAGTGAAAGAGGTACCCTGGAATTCGCTGGCTACACCTTC.

The chain couples TRBV6-1 to TRBJ2-7, with D possibly TRBD2 on 5 matching bases. The CDR3 covers 13 residues. V was clipped by 7 bases and J by 3 bases, with 13 bases between them. The germline V gene encodes CDR1 MNHNS and CDR2 SASEGT. CDR3 in DNA: TGTGCCAGCACCCCGGGATTCAGCTACGAGCAGTACTTC. This encodes CASTPGFSYEQYF.

The genes are TRBV11-2 and TRBJ2-3; TRBD2 matches 8 bases. The CDR3 contains 17 residues. Per germline, CDR1 SGHAT and CDR2 FQNNGV. Trimming took 5 bases from V and 2 from J; bases not matched to a gene: 12. The CDR3 nucleotides are TGTGCCAGCAGCCTCCTGAACCAGCGGGGGTACACAGATACGCAGTATTTT. Translation: CASSLLNQRGYTDTQYF.

The rearrangement uses TRBV28 and TRBJ1-2; no clear D gene. This CDR3 region has 12 residues. V lost 8 bases and J 2 bases, leaving 9 bases between the germline ends. CDR1 is MDHEN, CDR2 SYDVKM, per germline. Here the CDR3 reads CASREGNYGYTF. The CDR3 DNA sequence: TGTGCCAGCCGGGAGGGAAACTATGGCTACACCTTC.

The DNA of the CDR3 is TGTGCCAGCAGCCAACCCCGTAACGGGGACAATGAGCAGTTCTTC. Its translation is CASSQPRNGDNEQFF. The rearrangement links TRBV4-2 to TRBJ2-1; D is perhaps TRBD2 (5 bases). This CDR3 comprises 15 residues. CDR1 LGHNA and CDR2 YNFKEQ come from the germline V gene. Deletions cut 2 bases from V and 5 bases from J, with 13 bases between.

The gene calls are TRBV30 and TRBJ1-5; 9 bases line up with TRBD1. The J segment lost 2 bases and the V segment lost 0 bases, leaving 2 bases of the junction unmatched. The CDR3 contains 15 residues. Germline V gene sequence: CDR1 GTSNPN, CDR2 SVGIG (reference sequence). In nucleotides, the CDR3 is TGTGCCTGGAGTGTAGGGGACAGGGGCAATCAGCCCCAGCATTTT. Encoded protein: CAWSVGDRGNQPQHF.

The chain has TRBV5-1 and TRBJ1-6, with 9 bases aligning to TRBD1. This CDR3 region has 15 residues. Germline V gene lookup returns CDR1 SGHRS and CDR2 YFSETQ. V was clipped by 3 bases and J by 7 bases; unmatched bases: 5. CDR3 protein: CASSYGQGRNSPLHF. The DNA of the CDR3 is TGCGCCAGCAGCTACGGACAGGGGAGGAATTCACCCCTCCACTTT.

The rearrangement uses TRBV2 and TRBJ2-1; D is unresolved. The V gene's germline CDR1 is SNHLY and CDR2 FYNNEI. The CDR3 has 17 residues. Deletions cut 0 bases from V and 0 bases from J, with 12 bases between. The DNA for the CDR3 is TGTGCCAGCAGTGAAGCGCTTCCGGAGAGCTCCTACAATGAGCAGTTCTTC. It encodes CASSEALPESSYNEQFF. Looking up the rest from reference TRBV2 and TRBJ2-1 gives the full variable domain: EPEVTQTPSHQVTQMGQEVILRCVPISNHLYFYWYRQILGQKVEFLVSFYNNEISEKSEIFDDQFSVERPDGSNFTLKIRSTKLEDSAMYFCASSEALPESSYNEQFFGPGTRLTVL.

This sequence joins TRBV28 and TRBJ1-2; TRBD1 matches 10 bases. Germline V gene sequence: CDR1 MDHEN, CDR2 SYDVKM. With V trimmed by 4 bases and J by 12 bases, 11 bases remained unmatched. The CDR3 is 14 amino acids. Written as DNA, the CDR3 is TGTGCCAGCAGTTATCCGGGACAGGGGCGCGAAGACACCTTC. It yields the protein CASSYPGQGREDTF.

The J gene is TRBJ2-5, the V gene TRBV7-9, with 8 nucleotides matching TRBD2. Looked up from germline, CDR1 is SEHNR and CDR2 is FQNEAQ (reference sequence). V shed 10 bases and J 5 bases; nucleotides not matched to a gene: 9. This CDR3 has 13 amino acids. DNA of the CDR3: TGTGCCACCTCCGTCGGGGGGGGCGAGACCCAGTACTTC. It translates to CATSVGGGETQYF.

The chain is built from TRBV4-1 and TRBJ2-1; maybe TRBD2 (6 bases). The germline V gene has CDR1 MGHRA and CDR2 YSYEKL. This CDR3 comprises 13 residues. V lost 3 bases and J lost 10, with 13 bases in between. CDR3 in amino acids: CASSHPMGREQFF. CDR3 in DNA: TGCGCCAGCAGCCACCCTATGGGGAGGGAGCAGTTCTTC.

This sequence joins TRBV19 and TRBJ2-1, with 9 bases matching TRBD1. This CDR3 is built from 16 residues. V lost 5 bases to trimming and J lost 8 bases; unmatched junction nucleotides: 13. The V gene's germline CDR1 is LNHDA and CDR2 SQIVND (reference sequence). This chain's CDR3 is CASSFSSGTGIYEQFF. DNA of the CDR3: TGTGCCAGTAGTTTCTCGTCCGGGACAGGGATTTATGAGCAGTTCTTC. The full variable domain, rest sourced from reference TRBV19 and TRBJ2-1, is DGGITQSPKYLFRKEGQNVTLSCEQNLNHDAMYWYRQDPGQGLRLIYYSQIVNDFQKGDIAEGYSVSREKKESFPLTVTSAQKNPTAFYLCASSFSSGTGIYEQFFGPGTRLTVL.